A selection of T cell receptor beta chains follows, all from one sample in a study of cytomegalovirus exposure and HLA in healthy donors. Produced via immunoSEQ multiplex PCR; TCRdb's table is partial and in-frame only. The table shows over 200,000 clones, with about 80% occurring only once. Sequenced sample: PBMCs. These receptors were taken from a woman aged 40 to 50 in good health and CMV-seronegative. The CDR3 runs from the conserved cysteine through the conserved F or W. A D gene is named only where the DNA matches it firmly. The listing skips clone size in some rows; elsewhere it reads once, few, many or a size class.

D gene	V gene	clone size	J gene	CDR3 protein	CDR3 DNA
TRBD1	TRBV28	once	TRBJ1-5	CASSSDRDWQGGWTQHF	TGTGCCAGCAGTTCCGACCGGGATTGGCAGGGGGGCTGGACCCAGCATTTT
TRBD1	TRBV9	NA	TRBJ2-2	CASSVKGRQGDVASGELFF	TGTGCCAGCAGCGTAAAAGGGCGACAGGGGGACGTCGCGTCCGGGGAGCTGTTTTTT
NA	TRBV28	NA	TRBJ1-1	CASSFGNRLNTEAFF	TGTGCCAGCAGTTTTGGCAACAGGCTGAACACTGAAGCTTTCTTT
NA	TRBV2	NA	TRBJ2-2	CASSAYGELFF	TGTGCCAGCAGTGCTTACGGGGAGCTGTTTTTT
NA	TRBV2	NA	TRBJ1-5	CASSGFGGGGQPQHF	TGTGCCAGCAGTGGATTCGGTGGGGGGGGTCAGCCCCAGCATTTT
TRBD2	TRBV19	NA	TRBJ2-1	CASSRIAGGAEQFF	TGTGCCAGTAGTCGTATAGCGGGGGGAGCCGAGCAGTTCTTC
TRBD1	TRBV19	NA	TRBJ2-7	CASTPQGAGEQYF	TGTGCCAGTACCCCACAGGGGGCGGGGGAGCAGTACTTC
NA	TRBV7-2	NA	TRBJ1-4	CASSRSSGLEEKLFF	TGTGCCAGCAGCCGGAGCTCAGGGCTAGAAGAAAAACTGTTTTTT
NA	TRBV4-1	few	TRBJ1-3	CASSRMGGSGNTIYF	TGCGCCAGCAGCCGTATGGGAGGCTCTGGAAACACCATATATTTT
NA	TRBV2	NA	TRBJ2-7	CASTPHRVGNEQYF	TGTGCCAGCACGCCTCACAGGGTGGGAAACGAGCAGTACTTC
NA	TRBV2	NA	TRBJ1-2	CASSYRREPLPYGYTF	TGTGCCAGCAGTTACCGACGGGAACCCTTACCCTATGGCTACACCTTC
TRBD2	TRBV19	NA	TRBJ2-1	CASSTGTTSYNEQFF	TGTGCCAGTAGCACCGGGACTACCTCCTACAATGAGCAGTTCTTC
NA	TRBV28	NA	TRBJ1-1	CASSLGPREAFF	TGTGCCAGCAGTTTGGGGCCTCGTGAAGCTTTCTTT
TRBD1	TRBV10-3	few	TRBJ1-5	CAISFDRGGQPQHF	TGTGCCATCAGTTTTGACAGGGGAGGTCAGCCCCAGCATTTT
TRBD1	TRBV9	NA	TRBJ2-5	CASSKGTGQETQYF	TGTGCCAGCAGCAAAGGGACAGGTCAAGAGACCCAGTACTTC
NA	TRBV7-9	NA	TRBJ1-1	CASSLRRNGGTEAFF	TGTGCCAGCAGCTTACGGAGAAACGGAGGCACTGAAGCTTTCTTT
TRBD1	TRBV6-6	once	TRBJ2-3	CASSYGQVLTDTQYF	TGTGCCAGCAGTTACGGACAGGTGCTCACAGATACGCAGTATTTT
TRBD2	TRBV5-6	NA	TRBJ2-3	CASCLAGGPLSTDTQYF	TGTGCCAGCTGCCTAGCGGGGGGCCCGCTTAGCACAGATACGCAGTATTTT
NA	TRBV28	NA	TRBJ1-2	CASSLRQMNYGYTF	TGTGCCAGCAGTTTACGACAGATGAACTATGGCTACACCTTC
TRBD1	TRBV4-2	NA	TRBJ2-2	CASSQDSGTGPNTGELFF	TGTGCCAGCAGCCAAGATTCCGGGACAGGGCCGAACACCGGGGAGCTGTTTTTT
TRBD1	TRBV29-1	NA	TRBJ2-2	CSARGRGTGELFF	TGCAGCGCCAGGGGGCGAGGTACCGGGGAGCTGTTTTTT
NA	TRBV6-6	NA	TRBJ2-5	CASSYPPGRNQETQYF	TGTGCCAGCAGTTACCCCCCAGGGCGGAACCAAGAGACCCAGTACTTC
NA	TRBV18	NA	TRBJ1-2	CASSTVEGSYGYTF	TGTGCCAGCTCCACGGTGGAGGGGAGCTATGGCTACACCTTC
TRBD2	TRBV29-1	NA	TRBJ2-3	CSGGGGPSDTQYF	TGCAGCGGGGGCGGGGGGCCTTCAGATACGCAGTATTTT
NA	TRBV30	NA	TRBJ2-1	CAWSSGLEGEQFF	TGTGCCTGGAGTAGCGGCCTAGAAGGTGAGCAGTTCTTC
TRBD1	TRBV7-2	NA	TRBJ1-5	CASSLYGTDFNQPQHF	TGTGCCAGCAGCTTATATGGGACAGACTTCAATCAGCCCCAGCATTTT
NA	TRBV19	few	TRBJ2-2	CASLLSGPTGELFF	TGTGCCAGTCTTTTATCGGGTCCCACCGGGGAGCTGTTTTTT
NA	TRBV6-1	once	TRBJ1-1	CASRAGTLTEAFF	TGTGCCAGCAGGGCCGGGACTTTGACTGAAGCTTTCTTT
TRBD2	TRBV7-6	NA	TRBJ2-3	CASSILSSGGARKQTDTQYF	TGTGCCAGCAGCATACTTTCAAGCGGGGGGGCTCGAAAACAAACAGATACGCAGTATTTT
NA	TRBV11-2	NA	TRBJ2-5	CASSSGRLVQETQYF	TGTGCCAGCAGCTCCGGGAGACTCGTCCAAGAGACCCAGTACTTC
TRBD1	TRBV19	few	TRBJ1-1	CASSADRGFMNTEAFF	TGTGCCAGTAGTGCAGACAGGGGATTCATGAACACTGAAGCTTTCTTT
NA	TRBV7-8	NA	TRBJ2-5	CASSPSAVQETQYF	TGTGCCAGCAGCCCTAGCGCGGTCCAAGAGACCCAGTACTTC
TRBD1	TRBV18	NA	TRBJ1-2	CASSAGGYGYPF	TGTGCCAGCTCGGCAGGGGGTTATGGCTACCCCTTC
TRBD1	TRBV28	once	TRBJ1-5	CASIPDRGNTPGSPPQHF	TGTGCCAGCATCCCGGACAGGGGTAATACCCCAGGGAGCCCGCCCCAGCATTTT
TRBD1	TRBV5-6	NA	TRBJ1-3	CASNPYRGSGNTIYF	TGTGCCAGCAACCCTTACAGGGGCTCTGGAAACACCATATATTTT
NA	TRBV4-3	NA	TRBJ1-2	CASSQEVRRINYGYTF	TGCGCCAGTAGCCAAGAGGTCAGAAGAATCAACTATGGCTACACCTTC
NA	TRBV5-4	NA	TRBJ1-1	CASSLQQGTEAFF	TGTGCCAGCAGCCTCCAACAGGGCACTGAAGCTTTCTTT
NA	TRBV5-6	few	TRBJ1-3	CASSIWGGSGNTIYF	TGTGCCAGCAGTATTTGGGGGGGGTCTGGAAACACCATATATTTT